Sequencing of this TCR beta chain was carried out in a study of STAT3 mutations in large granular lymphocyte leukemia. Profiling relied on immunoSEQ multiplex PCR, and the TCRdb table lists in-frame clones only, not all of them. The sample gives approximately 15,000 clones, about 90% of which show up once; roughly 9% is in the top ten. Notes on this clone: The antigen is not known.

Notes on the study in general: In T-cell large granular lymphocyte leukemia, about half of patients showed multiple immunodominant subclonotypes. Clonal expansion was inferred from samples taken at other timepoints. All newly emerging clones after therapy were STAT3 wild type.

Sequences were obtained from peripheral blood mononuclear cells. This clonotype was sampled from a woman in her forties or fifties with T-cell large granular lymphocyte leukemia. Some clones in this sample may be carry-over from other donors' samples.

The CDR3 DNA sequence: TGTGCCAGCAGCTTAAGGGGGGGCTTTGAAGCTTTCTTT. Its translation: CASSLRGGFEAFF. This chain uses TRBV7-8 with TRBJ1-1; D might be TRBD1 (6 bases). Looked up from germline, CDR1 is SGHVS and CDR2 is FQNEAQ. V was pared by 2 bases and J by 7 bases, with 11 bases between. The CDR3 has 13 residues. Using reference TRBV7-8 and TRBJ1-1 for the parts outside the CDR3, the full variable domain is GAGVSQSPRYKVAKRGQDVALRCDPISGHVSLFWYQQALGQGPEFLTYFQNEAQLDKSGLPSDRFFAERPEGSVSTLKIQRTQQEDSAVYLCASSLRGGFEAFFGQGTRLTVV.